Below, 15 T cell receptor beta chains from the same sample are listed, as sequenced in a study of cytomegalovirus exposure and HLA in healthy donors. Both 60 Vbeta primers and 13 Jbeta primers went into the PCR. Clones were sequenced by immunoSEQ multiplex PCR, and TCRdb holds only the in-frame ones, with some missing. The data show 75,000 to 100,000 clones, about 78% seen once. Sample: PBMCs. Source of these receptors: a man aged 35-49 years in good health and CMV-seronegative.

CDR3 loop: CASSVQAGPYNEQFF. The CDR3 DNA reads TGTGCCAGCAGTGTACAGGCGGGACCGTACAATGAGCAGTTCTTC. The gene calls are TRBV28 and TRBJ2-1, with D tentatively TRBD2 (6 bases). The germline gives CDR1 MDHEN, CDR2 SYDVKM. The germline V and J ends were trimmed by 5 bases and 4 bases, with 15 bases remaining between them. This CDR3 has 15 amino acids.

The chain couples TRBV7-2 to TRBJ2-1; perhaps TRBD2 as D (7 bases). V was cut by 7 bases and J by 3 bases, with 19 bases left in between. The germline V gene encodes CDR1 SGHTA and CDR2 FQGNSA. There are 16 residues in the CDR3. The CDR3 DNA is TGTGCCAGCACCTCGGGGGGACTCAGGGGCTACAATGAGCAGTTCTTC. It translates to CASTSGGLRGYNEQFF.

This clone has a handful of counts. A read error may account for a junction end that differs from germline. The V and J genes are TRBV5-4 and TRBJ2-5; the match to TRBD2 covers 7 bases. The germline V gene encodes CDR1 SGHNT and CDR2 YYREEE (reference sequence). The CDR3 is 14 residues long. Here the CDR3 reads CASSLDGGGGGRDF. The CDR3 DNA reads as TGTGCCAGCAGCTTGGATGGCGGGGGTGGGGGTCGTGACTTC.

This chain links TRBV7-9 with TRBJ2-1; D perhaps matches TRBD2 (6 bases). The CDR3 is 17 residues long. Trimming removed 2 bases at V and 2 bases at J, with 16 bases between. Germline V gene sequence: CDR1 SEHNR, CDR2 FQNEAQ (reference sequence). The CDR3 DNA sequence: TGTGCCAGCAGCTTACTAGCGTCGATGATTACCTACAATGAGCAGTTCTTC. Encoded protein: CASSLLASMITYNEQFF.

This clone has a single count. The chain uses TRBV7-9 and TRBJ1-1; maybe TRBD1 (5 bases). The V gene's germline CDR1 is SEHNR and CDR2 FQNEAQ (reference sequence). The length of the CDR3 is 15 residues. V was clipped by 5 bases and J by 5 bases, with 18 bases between them. The CDR3 spells CASSLIGPRGTEAFF. The CDR3 DNA follows: TGTGCCAGCAGCCTTATCGGGCCCCGGGGGACTGAAGCTTTCTTT.

The chain combines TRBV19 with TRBJ2-1; 14 nucleotides match TRBD2. CDR3 length: 17 residues. Per the germline V gene, CDR1 is LNHDA and CDR2 is SQIVND (reference sequence). V lost 6 bases to trimming and J lost 7 bases; unmatched junction nucleotides: 11. The CDR3 loop reads CASRRRLAGGPRNEQFF. As DNA, the CDR3 is TGTGCCAGTAGGCGGAGACTAGCGGGGGGGCCGAGGAATGAGCAGTTCTTC.

V usage is TRBV19 and J usage is TRBJ2-1; D unclear. V lost 4 bases and J lost 0, with 13 bases in between. This CDR3 contains 16 residues. The V gene's germline CDR1 is LNHDA and CDR2 SQIVND (reference sequence). The CDR3 coding sequence is TGTGCCAGTAGTACCCCCCGCGGTAGCTCCTACAATGAGCAGTTCTTC. Protein sequence: CASSTPRGSSYNEQFF.

The chain carries TRBV4-2 and TRBJ2-1; 7 bases fit TRBD2. Germline CDR1 LGHNA, CDR2 YNFKEQ. Trimming removed 0 bases from V and 8 bases from J; junction bases left unmatched: 13. The CDR3 is 17 residues long. CDR3 DNA sequence: TGTGCCAGCAGCCAAGATCAAACTAGCGCTCAATCCTATGAGCAGTTCTTC. This translates into CASSQDQTSAQSYEQFF.

This rearrangement joins TRBV2 to TRBJ2-3, with D possibly matching TRBD2 (6 bases). Germline V gene lookup returns CDR1 SNHLY and CDR2 FYNNEI. V was shortened by 4 bases and J by 7 bases, with 15 bases between the two germline ends. There are 14 residues in the CDR3. CDR3 loop: CASSVAGPRNTQYF. In DNA form, the CDR3 reads TGTGCCAGCAGTGTCGCGGGGCCCCGAAATACGCAGTATTTT.

CDR3 residues: CASSLGTSGTYNEQFF. CDR3 in DNA: TGTGCCAGCAGCTTGGGGACTAGCGGGACCTACAATGAGCAGTTCTTC. The chain combines TRBV5-4 with TRBJ2-1; 12 positions match TRBD2. CDR3 length: 16 amino acids. Losses at the gene ends were 0 bases for V and 2 bases for J; bases not matched to a gene: 0. CDR1 SGHNT and CDR2 YYREEE come from the germline V gene (reference sequence).

This rearrangement joins TRBV5-1 to TRBJ2-3, with 9 nucleotides matching TRBD1. CDR1 is SGHRS, CDR2 YFSETQ, per germline. This CDR3 spans 14 amino acids. V was clipped by 4 bases and J by 3 bases; unmatched bases: 3. The CDR3 bases are TGCGCCAGCAGCCCGGGGACAGGGACAGATACGCAGTATTTT. It encodes CASSPGTGTDTQYF.

The chain is built from TRBV4-1 and TRBJ2-7; 12 nucleotides align to TRBD1. The V and J ends lost 0 bases and 4 bases, in that order; junction bases with no gene match: 4. CDR1 and CDR2 (germline): MGHRA, YSYEKL. The CDR3 has 16 amino acids. The CDR3 protein is CASSQDWGQGAYEQYF. The CDR3 coding sequence is TGCGCCAGCAGCCAAGATTGGGGACAGGGGGCTTACGAGCAGTACTTC.

This clone was counted once. The gene calls are TRBV5-1 and TRBJ2-7; 9 positions match TRBD1. Germline values: CDR1 SGHRS, CDR2 YFSETQ. This CDR3 spans 15 amino acids. The trim removed 5 bases at V and 0 bases at J, leaving 6 bases unmatched. CDR3 residues: CASRKGTGSSYEQYF. The CDR3 DNA follows: TGCGCCAGCAGGAAGGGGACAGGGAGCTCCTACGAGCAGTACTTC.

This chain links TRBV19 with TRBJ2-2, with D unresolved. Deletions cut 7 bases from V and 5 bases from J, with 11 bases between. Germline CDR1 LNHDA, CDR2 SQIVND (reference sequence). The CDR3 is made up of 13 amino acids. The CDR3 loop reads CASTIHTTGELFF. CDR3 coding DNA: TGTGCCAGTACCATACATACAACCGGGGAGCTGTTTTTT.

The chain links TRBV7-2 to TRBJ1-5; D possibly corresponds to TRBD1 (5 bases). Trimming took off 5 bases at V and 1 base at J, with 15 bases between the two ends. The CDR3 runs to 16 residues. The germline CDR1 and CDR2 sequences are SGHTA and FQGNSA. CDR3 sequence (DNA): TGTGCCAGCAGCCCAACGTGGGGGGTAAGCAATCAGCCCCAGCATTTT. As protein: CASSPTWGVSNQPQHF.